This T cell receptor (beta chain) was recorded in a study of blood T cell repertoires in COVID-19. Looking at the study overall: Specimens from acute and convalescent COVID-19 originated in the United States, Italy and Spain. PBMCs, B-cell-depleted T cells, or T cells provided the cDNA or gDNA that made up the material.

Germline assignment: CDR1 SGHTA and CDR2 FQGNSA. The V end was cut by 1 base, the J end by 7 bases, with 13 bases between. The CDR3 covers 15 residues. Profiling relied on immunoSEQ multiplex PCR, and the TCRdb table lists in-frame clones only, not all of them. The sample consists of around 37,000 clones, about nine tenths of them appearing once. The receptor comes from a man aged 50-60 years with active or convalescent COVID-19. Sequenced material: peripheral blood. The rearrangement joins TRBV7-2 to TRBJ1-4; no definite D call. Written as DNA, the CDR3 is TGTGCCAGCAGCTTAGGGGCCCTGGGTACTGAAAAACTGTTTTTT. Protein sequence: CASSLGALGTEKLFF.